This entry lists 17 T cell receptor beta chains sequenced from one sample in a study of blood T cells in healthy people across ages. For the second PCR, which ran for about 7 to 11 cycles, a sample-barcoded 5' primer and a J-beta primer mix were used. TCRdb re-called the 5' RACE reads with MiXCR, one entry per CDR3 protein. Of 780,000 or so distinct CDR3 sequences detected, roughly three fifths appear once; the ten largest clones hold about a quarter. The sample comprised blood. Source of these receptors: a man between 40 and 49 years old in good health.

The chain recombines TRBV20-1 with TRBJ2-1; tentatively, D is TRBD2 (6 bases). Germline CDR1 and CDR2: DFQATT and SNEGSKA (reference sequence). Trimming cost V 6 bases and J 5 bases, with 20 bases left between them. This CDR3 comprises 15 residues. CDR3 region: CSAPRLGGTDNEQFF. The CDR3, as DNA: TGCAGTGCCCCACGTTTGGGGGGTACTGACAATGAGCAGTTCTTC.

This clonotype was recorded a few times. The chain combines TRBV6-2 or TRBV6-3 with TRBJ2-3; D remains unclear. CDR1 and CDR2 from the germline V gene are MNHEY and SVGEGT. Between the trimmed V and J ends, which lost 0 bases and 8 bases, there was a span of 18 bases. The CDR3 contains 16 residues. The CDR3 sequence: CASSYSGGFFFGTQYF. The CDR3, as DNA: TGTGCCAGCAGTTACTCCGGCGGTTTCTTCTTCGGTACGCAGTATTTT.

In its sample, this clonotype was seen a few times. The rearrangement links TRBV27 to TRBJ2-3; D perhaps matches TRBD1 (5 bases). CDR3 length equals 13 residues. Germline lookup yields CDR1 MNHEY and CDR2 SMNVEV (reference sequence). The germline V and J ends were trimmed by 10 bases and 1 base, with 12 bases remaining between them. The CDR3 DNA is TGTGCCACCGGACACACGGGCACAGATACGCAGTATTTT. It yields the protein CATGHTGTDTQYF.

This chain links TRBV2 with TRBJ2-1; 7 nucleotides align to TRBD1. The CDR3 sequence is 17 residues long. CDR1 SNHLY and CDR2 FYNNEI come from the germline V gene. The ends lost 6 bases at V and 5 bases at J; junction bases unmatched: 16. The CDR3 region has the DNA TGTGCCAGCAGGAGGGGGCTAGCCAGAAAGCCCGACAATGAGCAGTTCTTC. The encoded protein is CASRRGLARKPDNEQFF.

About this clonotype: This sequence may be a read error, since a much larger clone differs from it by one base. J is TRBJ2-7 and V is TRBV7-2; D unresolved. V lost 5 bases and J 6 bases, leaving 20 bases between the germline ends. The CDR3 has 15 amino acids. Germline assignment: CDR1 SGHTA and CDR2 FQGNSA. CDR3 coding DNA: TGTGCCAGCAGCCGAATAACGTCCCCGAACTGCGAGCAGTACTTC. Its translation is CASSRITSPNCEQYF.

The genes are TRBV6-5 and TRBJ1-5; D is unclear. V was cut by 4 bases and J by 5 bases, with 9 bases left in between. The CDR3 runs 13 residues. Germline V lookup: CDR1 MNHEY, CDR2 SVGAGI. The CDR3 region has the DNA TGTGCCAGCAGTTTGCGTCAGTATCAGCCCCAGCATTTT. Translation: CASSLRQYQPQHF.

This clonotype was seen a few times. The rearrangement joins TRBV6-4 to TRBJ2-1; 7 bases are a match to TRBD2. CDR3 size: 16 residues. The junction had 9 bases not matched to a gene; V was cut back by 3 bases and J by 4 bases. Germline V gene data show CDR1 as MRHNA and CDR2 as SNTAGT. DNA for the CDR3: TGTGCCAGCAGTGATTCGGGGACTATAAATTACAATGAGCAGTTCTTC. Translating gives CASSDSGTINYNEQFF.

The sample holds one count of this clonotype. V usage is TRBV6-1 and J usage is TRBJ2-7; weak D call: TRBD1 (6 bases). Germline assignment: CDR1 MNHNS and CDR2 SASEGT. Trimming took 3 bases from V and 2 from J, leaving 17 bases between them. The CDR3 length is 16 residues. The CDR3 reads CASSDYSGTNPYEQYF. The CDR3 nucleotides are TGTGCCAGCAGTGACTATTCCGGGACAAACCCCTACGAGCAGTACTTC.

The chain carries TRBV20-1 and TRBJ2-1; D remains ambiguous. V lost 6 bases and J 4 bases, leaving 16 bases between the germline ends. Germline V gene sequence: CDR1 DFQATT, CDR2 SNEGSKA (reference sequence). The CDR3 runs 14 residues. For the CDR3, the DNA is TGCAGTGCCAGCCGCGTGGACCTGTACAATGAGCAGTTCTTC. It yields the protein CSASRVDLYNEQFF.

This clonotype was seen a handful of times. Written as DNA, the CDR3 is TGTGCCAGCACTCAGGGGAACCCTAACTATGGCTACACCTTC. Residues: CASTQGNPNYGYTF. V gene TRBV3-1 combines with J gene TRBJ1-2; weak D call: TRBD1 (6 bases). V lost 7 bases, J lost 0 bases, and 12 bases lay in between. This CDR3 region has 14 residues. CDR1 LGHDT and CDR2 YNNKEL come from the germline V gene (reference sequence).

This clonotype has a handful of counts. The chain couples TRBV6-5 to TRBJ2-6; possible D gene TRBD1, 6 bases. The germline V and J ends were trimmed by 3 bases and 2 bases, with 14 bases remaining between them. This CDR3 is 17 amino acids long. From germline, CDR1 is MNHEY and CDR2 SVGAGI. The CDR3 reads CASSYGRQAAGANVLTF. The CDR3 DNA is TGTGCCAGCAGTTATGGGAGACAGGCGGCTGGGGCCAACGTCCTGACTTTC.

CDR3: CATSDREGGGVYGYTF. In DNA form, the CDR3 reads TGTGCCACCAGTGACCGCGAGGGAGGGGGCGTCTATGGCTACACCTTC. The V gene is TRBV24-1, the J gene TRBJ1-2, with TRBD1 matching over 7 bases. V was pared by 4 bases and J by 4 bases, with 11 bases of the junction left unmatched. This CDR3 comprises 16 residues. CDR1 and CDR2 (germline): KGHDR, SFDVKD.

The CDR3 is CASSQGPTNAGGPGEQYF. The CDR3 DNA reads TGTGCCAGCAGCCAAGGACCTACGAACGCGGGAGGACCGGGCGAGCAGTACTTC. The J gene is TRBJ2-7, the V gene TRBV4-2, with 8 bases fitting TRBD2. With V trimmed by 1 base and J by 6 bases, 17 bases remained unmatched. CDR1 and CDR2 (germline): LGHNA, YNFKEQ. The CDR3 runs to 18 residues.

This chain uses TRBV11-2 with TRBJ2-1; D perhaps matches TRBD2 (5 bases). Trimming pared 7 bases from V and 5 bases from J, leaving 15 bases between. The CDR3 loop spans 14 amino acids. Germline V gives CDR1 SGHAT, CDR2 FQNNGV. In nucleotides, the CDR3 is TGTGCCAGCATCCCCACTAGGTCTAACAATGAGCAGTTCTTC. As protein: CASIPTRSNNEQFF.

This clonotype was observed once. The gene calls are TRBV20-1 and TRBJ1-1; TRBD1 matches 8 bases. CDR3 length: 15 residues. V shed 2 bases and J 3 bases; nucleotides not matched to a gene: 8. The V gene's germline CDR1 is DFQATT and CDR2 SNEGSKA (reference sequence). CDR3: CSARPTTGGDTEAFF. CDR3 bases: TGCAGTGCTAGACCCACTACAGGGGGGGACACTGAAGCTTTCTTT.

This clonotype was counted ten times or more. This chain connects TRBV25-1 to TRBJ2-2; D tentatively reads TRBD1 or TRBD2 (5 bases each). CDR1 MGHDK and CDR2 SYGVNS come from the germline V gene. V was pared by 6 bases and J by 6 bases, with 14 bases between. This CDR3 comprises 14 residues. CDR3 in amino acids: CASSSLRESGELFF. As DNA, the CDR3 is TGTGCCAGCAGCAGCCTCAGGGAGTCCGGGGAGCTGTTTTTT.

A word on this clonotype: It may be a read error: a sequence one base away is much more abundant. This chain uses TRBV7-2 with TRBJ2-3; D unclear. There are 14 residues in the CDR3. CDR1 is SGHTA and CDR2 is FQGNSA in the germline V gene. The germline V and J ends were trimmed by 1 base and 2 bases, with 7 bases remaining between them. This CDR3 is CASSLGINTDTQYF. CDR3 DNA: TGTGCCAGCAGCTTAGGGATTAACACAGATACGCAGTATTTT.